The entry that follows covers one TCR beta chain sequence. The data derive from a study of blood T cell repertoires in COVID-19. The data were produced by immunoSEQ multiplex PCR, yet TCRdb's version contains in-frame clones alone and is incomplete. The sample carries 150,000 or so clones, about nine tenths recorded once. The CDR3 totals 15 residues. The V and J ends lost 0 bases and 4 bases, in that order; junction bases with no gene match: 6. Germline CDR1 and CDR2: SGDLS and YYNGEE. The TCR was taken from a man older than 75 with acute or convalescent COVID-19. The chain recombines TRBV9 with TRBJ1-2, with TRBD1 identical over 7 bases. Input material: peripheral blood. Written as DNA, the CDR3 is TGTGCCAGCAGCGTAGCTTCAGGGGGTGGCTATGGCTACACCTTC. Translating it yields CASSVASGGGYGYTF.